This is a list of T cell receptor beta chains from one sample in a study of T cell responses to AZD1222 COVID-19 vaccine. Here immunoSEQ multiplex PCR was the method, and the copy in TCRdb shows in-frame clones only, minus some. The sample holds 100,000 or so clones, 85% to 90% seen once. The input for sequencing was peripheral blood, taken on day 0 of AZD1222 vaccination. Source of these receptors: an adult in good health. CDR3s include the opening cysteine and the closing phenylalanine or tryptophan. D genes are given only for firm matches. The size field is filled for only some rows; it gives once, few, many or a size class.

v_call,clone_size,d_call,j_call,cdr3_aa,cdr3_nt
TRBV6-5,-,-,TRBJ2-4,CATASTRKDIQYF,TGTGCCACCGCGTCAACTAGGAAAGACATTCAGTACTTC
TRBV14,-,-,TRBJ2-3,CASSQARSPDTQYF,TGTGCCAGCAGCCAGGCGAGGAGTCCAGATACGCAGTATTTT
TRBV5-1,few,-,TRBJ1-6,CASSLERGTSSPLHF,TGCGCCAGCAGCTTGGAACGGGGAACTAGTTCACCCCTCCACTTT
TRBV30,once,TRBD1,TRBJ1-2,CAWSGAGGYGYTF,TGTGCCTGGAGCGGGGCAGGGGGCTATGGCTACACCTTC
TRBV6-1,-,-,TRBJ2-1,CASSEARVGEQFF,TGTGCCAGCAGTGAAGCGCGCGTAGGTGAGCAGTTCTTC
TRBV10-3,-,TRBD2,TRBJ2-3,CAISEYLGGQADTQYF,TGTGCCATCAGTGAGTACTTGGGAGGGCAAGCAGATACGCAGTATTTT
TRBV20-1,-,TRBD1,TRBJ1-5,CSASRRQGDSNQPQHF,TGCAGTGCTAGTAGAAGACAGGGGGATAGCAATCAGCCCCAGCATTTT
TRBV18,once,-,TRBJ2-2,CASSPDQNTGELFF,TGTGCCAGCTCCCCAGACCAGAACACCGGGGAGCTGTTTTTT
TRBV10-3,once,TRBD1,TRBJ1-4,CAISDTGGEKLFF,TGTGCCATCAGTGACACAGGGGGAGAAAAACTGTTTTTT
TRBV24-1,-,TRBD1,TRBJ2-1,CATSEPSGTGGFNEQFF,TGTGCCACCAGTGAACCATCCGGGACAGGGGGCTTCAATGAGCAGTTCTTC
TRBV19,-,-,TRBJ1-1,CASSIERGKDTEAFF,TGTGCCAGTAGTATAGAGAGGGGCAAGGACACTGAAGCTTTCTTT
TRBV10-1,-,-,TRBJ2-1,CASSRSPAGEQFF,TGCGCCAGCAGTAGGTCTCCCGCCGGTGAGCAGTTCTTC
TRBV7-9,-,TRBD1,TRBJ2-7,CASSLRTGAGEQYF,TGTGCCAGCAGCTTGCGGACAGGGGCTGGCGAGCAGTACTTC
TRBV21-1,once,-,TRBJ1-4,CASSKEGRLATNEKLFF,TGTGCCAGCAGCAAAGAAGGCAGGCTTGCAACTAATGAAAAACTGTTTTTT
TRBV7-6,few,-,TRBJ2-5,CASSLPTGLGQETQYF,TGTGCCAGCAGCTTACCTACAGGTTTGGGGCAAGAGACCCAGTACTTC
TRBV5-1,-,TRBD1,TRBJ2-2,CASSPGQAGNTGELFF,TGCGCCAGCAGCCCGGGACAGGCGGGAAACACCGGGGAGCTGTTTTTT
TRBV21-1,few,-,TRBJ2-2,CASRYAGRRPGELFF,TGTGCCAGCAGGTATGCTGGACGCAGGCCCGGGGAGCTGTTTTTT
TRBV10-3,-,TRBD2,TRBJ2-5,CAISGLAEETQYF,TGTGCCATCAGCGGGCTAGCGGAAGAGACCCAGTACTTC
TRBV10-3,-,-,TRBJ1-5,CAISESNGQPQHF,TGTGCCATCAGTGAGTCGAACGGTCAGCCCCAGCATTTT
TRBV3-1/TRBV3-2,-,-,TRBJ1-5,CASSQSPNQPQHF,TGTGCCAGCAGCCAATCCCCTAATCAGCCCCAGCATTTT
TRBV10-3,-,-,TRBJ2-1,CAISVGNEQFF,TGTGCCATCAGCGTGGGTAATGAGCAGTTCTTC
TRBV7-6,-,-,TRBJ1-1,CASSSDGNTEAFF,TGTGCCAGCAGCTCGGACGGGAACACTGAAGCTTTCTTT
TRBV10-2,-,TRBD2,TRBJ2-5,CASSGTSGRGETQYF,TGCGCCAGCAGCGGGACTAGCGGGAGGGGGGAGACCCAGTACTTC
TRBV25-1,-,TRBD1,TRBJ2-7,CASKFGTDTYEQYF,TGTGCCAGCAAATTTGGGACAGATACCTACGAGCAGTACTTC
TRBV18,-,TRBD2,TRBJ2-1,CASSAGAGGYNEQFF,TGTGCCAGCTCAGCTGGAGCGGGAGGCTACAATGAGCAGTTCTTC
TRBV28,-,-,TRBJ2-7,CASAGSEQYF,TGTGCCAGCGCAGGATCCGAGCAGTACTTC
TRBV6-5,-,-,TRBJ2-1,CASSYSGAYNEQFF,TGTGCCAGCAGTTACAGTGGGGCCTACAATGAGCAGTTCTTC
TRBV27,-,-,TRBJ2-3,CASHPRDTQYF,TGTGCCAGCCATCCGAGAGATACGCAGTATTTT
TRBV7-2,-,-,TRBJ1-1,CASGGSWNTEAFF,TGTGCCAGCGGGGGGTCTTGGAACACTGAAGCTTTCTTT
TRBV2,once,-,TRBJ1-5,CASTLGVEGNQPQHF,TGTGCCAGCACTTTAGGAGTGGAGGGCAATCAGCCCCAGCATTTT
TRBV27,-,-,TRBJ1-2,CASSTGYGYTF,TGTGCCAGCTCTACAGGTTATGGCTACACCTTC